The 10 T cell receptor beta chains below were found in one sample sequenced in a study of blood T cells in healthy people across ages. The use of a sample-barcoded 5' primer and a J-beta primer mix characterized a second PCR of about 6 to 11 cycles. One entry per CDR3 protein, called by TCRdb with MiXCR from the 5' RACE reads. This table holds 760,000 or so distinct CDR3 sequences, more than 20% found once. The sample also formed part of further work on T cells of mothers and their children.

The sample consisted of blood. Receptors originate from a boy younger than 18 in good health.

Concerning this clonotype: The junction does not match germline at one end; this may be a read error. The gene calls are TRBV25-1 and TRBJ1-1; TRBD1 aligns across 7 bases. The CDR3 consists of 13 residues. Germline CDR1 reads MGHDK; CDR2 reads SYGVNS. The CDR3 reads CASSDGQGGRPVF. The CDR3 DNA is TGTGCCAGCAGTGACGGGCAGGGGGGGAGGCCCGTCTTT. Variable domain in full (rest from reference TRBV25-1 and TRBJ1-1): EADIYQTPRYLVIGTGKKITLECSQTMGHDKMYWYQQDPGMELHLIHYSYGVNSTEKGDLSSESTVSRIRTEHFPLTLESARPSHTSQYLCASSDGQGGRPVFGQGTRLTVV.

In its sample, this clonotype was seen a few times. J is TRBJ2-3 and V is TRBV3-1; no clear D gene. This CDR3 contains 12 residues. CDR1 is LGHDT and CDR2 is YNNKEL in the germline V gene (reference sequence). Trimming took off 2 bases at V and 5 bases at J, with 5 bases between the two ends. The CDR3 here is CASSQTQDTQYF. The CDR3 region has the DNA TGTGCCAGCAGCCAAACTCAAGATACGCAGTATTTT.

The J gene is TRBJ2-5, the V gene TRBV6-5; 9 bases align to TRBD1. Trimming removed 4 bases from V and 5 bases from J; junction bases left unmatched: 8. CDR1 and CDR2 from the germline V gene are MNHEY and SVGAGI. This CDR3 region has 15 residues. The CDR3 bases are TGTGCCAGCAGTTTGGGGACAGGGCTAAGGGAGACCCAGTACTTC. Its translation is CASSLGTGLRETQYF.

This clonotype appeared a few times. The V gene is TRBV20-1, the J gene TRBJ1-1, with D tentatively TRBD1 (5 bases). With 6 bases removed from V and 5 bases from J, the gap between germline ends came to 10 bases. The CDR3 is 11 amino acids. From germline, CDR1 is DFQATT and CDR2 SNEGSKA (reference sequence). The CDR3 loop is CSAPRGTEAFF. The CDR3 bases are TGCAGTGCCCCTCGGGGGACTGAAGCTTTCTTT.

There are a few counts of this clonotype. This chain joins TRBV10-3 and TRBJ2-1; 10 bases match TRBD2. The J call may be mistaken, given a closer DNA end match to TRBJ2-5. Germline assignment: CDR1 ENHRY and CDR2 SYGVKD. The CDR3 is made up of 15 amino acids. CDR3 nucleotide sequence: TGTGCCATCAGTGAGGACCCTAGCGGGAGAAAGACCCAGTACTTC. It translates to CAISEDPSGRKTQYF.

This clonotype was recorded a few times. The J gene is TRBJ2-5, the V gene TRBV3-1, with 7 bases fitting TRBD1. The trim removed 1 base at V and 2 bases at J, leaving 4 bases unmatched. This CDR3 contains 15 residues. Germline CDR1 and CDR2: LGHDT and YNNKEL (reference sequence). The DNA of the CDR3 is TGTGCCAGCAGCCAAGTAAGGGGGCCGCAAGAGACCCAGTACTTC. Translation: CASSQVRGPQETQYF.

The chain is built from TRBV12-5 and TRBJ2-5, with TRBD2 identical over 10 bases. The CDR3 covers 13 residues. CDR1 is LGHNT and CDR2 is FRNRAP in the germline V gene. V dropped 1 base and J dropped 12; count of bases not matched to a gene: 5. CDR3 coding DNA: TGTGCTAGTGGTTTGGACGTGAGCGGGGGGGAGTACTTC. Translation gives CASGLDVSGGEYF.

V usage is TRBV6-2 or TRBV6-3 and J usage is TRBJ2-1, with 8 bases matching TRBD2. There are 17 residues in the CDR3. Germline values: CDR1 MNHEY, CDR2 SVGEGT. V trimming: 6 bases; J trimming: 0 bases; junction bases outside the gene matches: 10. The CDR3 coding sequence is TGTGCCAGCAGCCGATACCGGACTAGCCTCTCCTACAATGAGCAGTTCTTC. It is translated as CASSRYRTSLSYNEQFF.

This chain links TRBV29-1 with TRBJ2-1, with unresolved D. Per the germline V gene, CDR1 is SQVTM and CDR2 is ANQGSEA. The CDR3 runs to 12 residues. V lost 2 bases and J 1 base, leaving 3 bases between the germline ends. The CDR3 DNA follows: TGCAGCGTTGAACATTCCTACAATGAGCAGTTCTTC. Its translation is CSVEHSYNEQFF.

The chain has TRBV12-3 or TRBV12-4 and TRBJ2-7, with unresolved D. This CDR3 is built from 15 residues. Trimming took off 5 bases at V and 0 bases at J, with 14 bases between the two ends. Here the CDR3 DNA reads TGTGCCAGCAGTCCCCCTGAGGATAGCTCCTACGAGCAGTACTTC. Translated: CASSPPEDSSYEQYF.